This T cell receptor (beta chain) was documented in a study of shared clonotypes between healthy human individuals. Study overall: The cohort had a couple of women and a few men, ages 18 to 49.

Only in-frame clones appear in the TCRdb table, and some are missing; sequencing was by immunoSEQ multiplex PCR. The table shows 950,000 to 1,300,000 clones, with around 75% occurring only once. The V gene's germline CDR1 is MNHNY and CDR2 SVGAGI (reference sequence). The V segment lost 2 bases and the J segment 4 bases; nucleotides outside the gene matches: 7. CDR3 length: 16 residues. On this clone: The antigen remains unidentified.

Study-wide points: Lower generation probabilities were found for non-shared clonotypes than for those shared by all four donors.

Sequenced input: memory CD4+ T cells sorted from blood. Subset defined: CD45RA-negative fraction. This clonotype was sampled from a man between 18 and 29 years old in good health. The chain employs TRBV6-6 and TRBJ2-5; 10 bases match TRBD1. CDR3 sequence reads: CASSYADRGHRETQYF. The DNA for the CDR3 is TGTGCCAGCAGTTACGCTGACAGGGGGCACCGAGAGACCCAGTACTTC.